One and the same sample provided the 23 T cell receptor beta chains below, sequenced in a study of blood T cell repertoires in COVID-19. Repertoires were generated with immunoSEQ multiplex PCR, while TCRdb's copy carries only in-frame clones and drops some. Of almost 50,000 clones listed, around nine tenths are singletons. The sample taken for sequencing was peripheral blood. These receptors were collected from a human donor in a cohort sampled during active COVID-19.

The V and J genes are TRBV27 and TRBJ2-7, with 8 bases aligning to TRBD2. Germline CDR1 and CDR2: MNHEY and SMNVEV (reference sequence). After removal of 6 bases from V and 2 bases from J, the junction contained 18 bases not matched to a gene. CDR3 size: 18 residues. As DNA, the CDR3 is TGTGCCAGCAGCCGCAAAGGTTTGGGAGCGGGAGTGACCTACGAGCAGTACGTC. Translation: CASSRKGLGAGVTYEQYV.

The rearrangement uses TRBV7-8 and TRBJ2-4; 8 nucleotides align to TRBD2. Looked up from germline, CDR1 is SGHVS and CDR2 is FQNEAQ. Germline trimming cut 5 bases from V and 0 bases from J; bases unmatched to any gene: 6. The CDR3 extends over 16 amino acids. The CDR3 nucleotides are TGTGCCAGCAGCAACATAGCGGGGCTAGCCAAAAACATTCAGTACTTC. The encoded protein is CASSNIAGLAKNIQYF.

This chain connects TRBV5-4 to TRBJ2-7, with 8 bases that match TRBD1. CDR1 and CDR2 from the germline V gene are SGHNT and YYREEE (reference sequence). The V segment lost 4 bases and the J segment 3 bases; nucleotides outside the gene matches: 9. The CDR3 length is 15 residues. CDR3 DNA sequence: TGTGCCAGCAGCGGCTGGACAGGGCAGGACTACGAGCAGTACTTC. This encodes CASSGWTGQDYEQYF.

CDR3 protein: CASNPQSGLWSYNYGYTF. CDR3 nucleotides: TGTGCCAGCAACCCTCAGAGCGGGTTATGGAGCTACAACTATGGCTACACCTTC. The V gene is TRBV11-2, the J gene TRBJ1-2, with D hard to call. There are 18 residues in the CDR3. The germline V gene has CDR1 SGHAT and CDR2 FQNNGV. The V end lost 7 bases, the J end lost 2 bases, and 26 bases lay between the germline ends. The entire variable domain, with the rest obtained from reference TRBV11-2 and TRBJ1-2, is as follows: EAGVAQSPRYKIIEKRQSVAFWCNPISGHATLYWYQQILGQGPKLLIQFQNNGVVDDSQLPKDRFSAERLKGVDSTLKIQPAKLEDSAVYLCASNPQSGLWSYNYGYTFGSGTRLTVV.

The rearrangement joins TRBV7-3 to TRBJ1-5, with D perhaps matching TRBD1 (6 bases). V was pared by 11 bases and J by 0 bases, with 20 bases between. Germline values: CDR1 SGHTA, CDR2 FQGTGA. The CDR3 spans 16 residues. CDR3: CAGAGAGDYSNQPQHF. CDR3 sequence (DNA): TGTGCCGGAGCGGGGGCCGGGGATTATAGCAATCAGCCCCAGCATTTT.

V usage is TRBV4-2 and J usage is TRBJ2-6, with 8 bases fitting TRBD1. Germline V lookup: CDR1 LGHNA, CDR2 YNFKEQ. J was trimmed by 3 bases and V by 5 bases; bases with no gene match: 6. The length of the CDR3 is 16 residues. The CDR3 sequence: CASSYSTGVGANVLTF. The CDR3 DNA is TGTGCCAGCAGCTACTCGACAGGGGTTGGGGCCAACGTCCTGACTTTC.

This sequence joins TRBV18 and TRBJ1-5, with 7 bases matching TRBD1. The CDR3 runs 14 residues. Germline CDR1 reads KGHSH; CDR2 reads LQKENI. Unmatched junction bases numbered 7, after V lost 6 bases and J lost 5 bases. The CDR3 DNA follows: TGTGCCAGCTCCGACCGTACAGGGGATCAGCCCCAGCATTTT. Translating it yields CASSDRTGDQPQHF.

This chain's CDR3 is CASSQGGRPSYTF. The DNA of the CDR3 is TGTGCCAGCAGCCAAGGAGGAAGGCCTAGCTACACCTTC. The chain is built from TRBV3-1 (or the pseudogene TRBV3-2) and TRBJ1-2; D remains unclear. Looked up from germline, CDR1 is LGHDT and CDR2 is YNNKEL (reference sequence). The CDR3 runs to 13 residues. The ends were cut back, 1 base at V and 9 bases at J, with 12 bases in the middle.

V gene TRBV2 combines with J gene TRBJ2-2; D perhaps matches TRBD2 (6 bases). The germline V and J ends were trimmed by 3 bases and 7 bases, with 18 bases remaining between them. Germline values: CDR1 SNHLY, CDR2 FYNNEI. This CDR3 spans 16 amino acids. CDR3 DNA: TGTGCCAGCAGTGATGGACTAACGTTTAGGGTCGGGGAGCTGTTTTTT. Translation: CASSDGLTFRVGELFF.

This chain connects TRBV30 to TRBJ2-7; D uncertain. Germline CDR1 is GTSNPN and CDR2 is SVGIG (reference sequence). The CDR3 contains 14 residues. V was trimmed by 2 bases and J by 2 bases, leaving 13 bases between them. The CDR3: CAWSSDFKAYEQYF. The CDR3 DNA reads as TGTGCCTGGAGTAGTGACTTCAAGGCCTACGAGCAGTACTTC.

This clone showed up just a few times. This chain connects TRBV6-5 to TRBJ1-4, with 7 bases matching TRBD1. The trim removed 6 bases at V and 8 bases at J, leaving 12 bases unmatched. Looked up from germline, CDR1 is MNHEY and CDR2 is SVGAGI. The CDR3 spans 15 residues. CDR3 DNA: TGTGCCAGCAGCCCCCCGGGACAGTCTCAAGAAAAACTGTTTTTT. Its protein is CASSPPGQSQEKLFF.

This chain connects TRBV24-1 to TRBJ2-1; 10 bases are shared with TRBD1. CDR1 KGHDR and CDR2 SFDVKD come from the germline V gene. This CDR3 has 17 amino acids. V lost 4 bases, J lost 5 bases, and 10 bases stayed unmatched. The CDR3 here is CATSDPSDRGKNNEQFF. CDR3 in DNA: TGTGCCACCAGTGACCCTTCGGACAGGGGGAAGAACAATGAGCAGTTCTTC.

Here the CDR3 DNA reads TGTGCCAGCAGTTTAACCAGGGGGACAGGGGCCAACGTCCTGACTTTC. It translates to CASSLTRGTGANVLTF. This chain links TRBV28 with TRBJ2-6; 7 bases fit TRBD1. CDR1 and CDR2 from the germline V gene are MDHEN and SYDVKM. The V gene end was trimmed by 2 bases and the J gene end by 4 bases; junction bases not matched to a gene: 5. This CDR3 comprises 16 residues.

The V call is TRBV29-1, the J call TRBJ2-7; unclear D gene. The germline V gene encodes CDR1 SQVTM and CDR2 ANQGSEA. V gave up 2 bases and J gave up 4 bases, with 9 bases separating them. This CDR3 comprises 12 residues. Here the CDR3 reads CSVEYSGYEQYF. CDR3 DNA: TGCAGCGTTGAATATTCGGGTTACGAGCAGTACTTC.

This clone was found once. This chain connects TRBV6-6 to TRBJ1-6; D is unresolved. CDR1 and CDR2 from the germline V gene are MNHNY and SVGAGI (reference sequence). V gave up 0 bases and J gave up 10 bases, with 7 bases separating them. The CDR3 is 13 amino acids. The CDR3 DNA is TGTGCCAGCAGTTACTCGGGGAGATCACCCCTCCACTTT. It translates to CASSYSGRSPLHF.

J is TRBJ1-1 and V is TRBV5-1, with TRBD1 as a possible D gene (5 bases). The CDR3 is 13 residues long. Between the trimmed V and J ends, which lost 3 bases and 4 bases, there was a span of 10 bases. Germline V gene data show CDR1 as SGHRS and CDR2 as YFSETQ. This CDR3 is CASSWGGATEAFF. CDR3 nucleotides: TGCGCCAGCAGCTGGGGAGGGGCCACTGAAGCTTTCTTT.

This chain links TRBV5-6 with TRBJ2-5; TRBD2 agrees at 12 bases. CDR3 size: 16 residues. Germline trimming cut 1 base from V and 5 bases from J; bases unmatched to any gene: 6. Germline assignment: CDR1 SGHDT and CDR2 YYEEEE. CDR3 nucleotide sequence: TGTGCCAGCAGCTTGCCTAGCGGGAGGGCGGGGGAGACCCAGTACTTC. The encoded protein is CASSLPSGRAGETQYF.

The rearrangement uses TRBV2 and TRBJ2-1; 7 nucleotides match TRBD1. The junction had 11 bases not matched to a gene; V was cut back by 7 bases and J by 8 bases. CDR1 is SNHLY, CDR2 FYNNEI, per germline. There are 14 residues in the CDR3. The CDR3 DNA reads as TGTGCCAGCAACCCCAATGACAGGGCCGATGAGCAGTTCTTC. Amino acids: CASNPNDRADEQFF.

CDR3 region: CASSQESLAVDTQYF. Here the CDR3 DNA reads TGTGCCAGCAGCCAAGAAAGCCTAGCGGTAGATACGCAGTATTTT. V is TRBV4-2 and J is TRBJ2-3; 7 bases align to TRBD2. The V gene end was trimmed by 0 bases and the J gene end by 5 bases; junction bases not matched to a gene: 5. The CDR3 extends over 15 amino acids. Germline-derived CDR1 and CDR2 are LGHNA and YNFKEQ.

This clone was seen a single time. The V gene is TRBV6-1, the J gene TRBJ1-2, with D perhaps matching TRBD1 (5 bases). In germline, CDR1 is MNHNS, CDR2 SASEGT. The ends were cut back, 1 base at V and 4 bases at J, with 13 bases in the middle. The CDR3 length is 15 residues. The CDR3 loop reads CASSEVNRGTYGYTF. The CDR3 DNA reads TGTGCCAGCAGTGAAGTCAATAGGGGAACCTATGGCTACACCTTC.

The rearrangement uses TRBV24-1 and TRBJ2-7, with D possibly TRBD2 on 6 matching bases. In germline, CDR1 is KGHDR, CDR2 SFDVKD. With 12 bases removed from V and 3 bases from J, the gap between germline ends came to 23 bases. This CDR3 is built from 15 residues. The CDR3 DNA is TGTGCCCTAGAACCGGGGGAGCTAAGAAGCTACGAGCAGTACGTC. Protein: CALEPGELRSYEQYV.

This clone was seen a single time. The chain joins TRBV24-1 to TRBJ1-1; TRBD1 matches 9 bases. Per the germline V gene, CDR1 is KGHDR and CDR2 is SFDVKD. V lost 2 bases and J lost 2; bases outside the gene matches: 8. The CDR3 consists of 17 residues. CDR3 sequence (DNA): TGTGCCACCAGTGATTCGCCGGGACAGGGTGTAAACACTGAAGCTTTCTTT. Translated: CATSDSPGQGVNTEAFF.

This clone has only one observation. The chain is built from TRBV2 and TRBJ1-1, with a possible D match to TRBD1 (6 bases). Germline V CDR1 and CDR2: SNHLY, FYNNEI. This CDR3 spans 13 amino acids. V was cut by 5 bases and J by 10 bases, with 17 bases left in between. Written as DNA, the CDR3 is TGTGCCAGCAGTATTTCACAGGGCGTGGGAGCTTTCTTT. Its protein product is CASSISQGVGAFF.